This entry lists 8 T cell receptor beta chains sequenced from one sample in a study of control samples from healthy donors and cancer patients. Assay: immunoSEQ multiplex PCR; the TCRdb copy retains only in-frame clones and omits some. Here the sample spans over 70,000 clones, about 88% being singletons. The sequencing input was blood. The receptors here all came from a woman in her sixties or seventies in good health.

The genes are TRBV28 and TRBJ2-7, with D uncertain. The germline V gene encodes CDR1 MDHEN and CDR2 SYDVKM. The CDR3 is made up of 17 amino acids. Between the trimmed V and J ends, which lost 3 bases and 0 bases, there was a span of 18 bases. The CDR3 DNA reads as TGTGCCAGCAGTTTGGGTCGGTATGTCCGGACCTCCTACGAGCAGTACTTC. Amino acids: CASSLGRYVRTSYEQYF.

V is TRBV12-5 and J is TRBJ1-4, with D possibly matching TRBD1 (6 bases). Germline values: CDR1 LGHNT, CDR2 FRNRAP. The CDR3 sequence is 17 residues long. The V end was cut by 1 base, the J end by 8 bases, with 20 bases between. For the CDR3, the DNA is TGTGCTAGTGGTTTGGCCCGACAGGACCCCTTTGTGGAAAAACTGTTTTTT. Its protein is CASGLARQDPFVEKLFF. Full variable domain (outside the CDR3, taken from reference TRBV12-5 and TRBJ1-4): DARVTQTPRHKVTEMGQEVTMRCQPILGHNTVFWYRQTMMQGLELLAYFRNRAPLDDSGMPKDRFSAEMPDATLATLKIQPSEPRDSAVYFCASGLARQDPFVEKLFFGSGTQLSVL.

The chain carries TRBV6-1 and TRBJ2-7, with TRBD2 matching over 9 bases. Per the germline V gene, CDR1 is MNHNS and CDR2 is SASEGT. This CDR3 is 18 amino acids long. With 1 base clipped from V and 6 bases from J, the junction kept 16 bases outside the gene matches. The CDR3 DNA reads TGTGCCAGCAGTGAAGAAGGGGCGGGAGGGTTTGGACTGGGCGAGCAGTACTTC. Translating it yields CASSEEGAGGFGLGEQYF.

This clone showed up just a few times. V and J are TRBV5-4 and TRBJ1-3; TRBD1 matches at 7 bases. The CDR3 extends over 15 amino acids. V trimming: 4 bases; J trimming: 0 bases; junction bases outside the gene matches: 4. CDR1 is SGHNT and CDR2 is YYREEE in the germline V gene (reference sequence). The DNA of the CDR3 is TGTGCCAGCAGCCAGGGGACAGTCTCTGGAAACACCATATATTTT. Translating it yields CASSQGTVSGNTIYF.

This rearrangement joins TRBV11-2 to TRBJ1-3; D is uncertain. The V end was cut by 0 bases, the J end by 0 bases, with 12 bases between. The CDR3 spans 17 residues. Germline V lookup: CDR1 SGHAT, CDR2 FQNNGV. The DNA for the CDR3 is TGTGCCAGCAGCTTAGACTTGTGGGATCACTCTGGAAACACCATATATTTT. Protein sequence: CASSLDLWDHSGNTIYF. Supplemented by reference TRBV11-2 and TRBJ1-3, the full variable domain reads EAGVAQSPRYKIIEKRQSVAFWCNPISGHATLYWYQQILGQGPKLLIQFQNNGVVDDSQLPKDRFSAERLKGVDSTLKIQPAKLEDSAVYLCASSLDLWDHSGNTIYFGEGSWLTVV.

V and J are TRBV18 and TRBJ1-3; D may be TRBD1 (5 bases). CDR3 size: 18 residues. CDR1 is KGHSH, CDR2 LQKENI, per germline. The V end lost 0 bases, the J end lost 0 bases, and 15 bases lay between the germline ends. CDR3 in amino acids: CASSPPGRGTSSGNTIYF. The DNA of the CDR3 is TGTGCCAGCTCACCACCGGGTAGAGGGACCAGCTCTGGAAACACCATATATTTT.

Turning to this clone: This may come from a read error, since a much larger clone is one base off. The chain combines TRBV7-2 with TRBJ2-7, with D unresolved. Looked up from germline, CDR1 is SGHTA and CDR2 is FQGNSA. This CDR3 has 11 residues. The V end lost 5 bases, the J end lost 2 bases, and 4 bases lay between the germline ends. As DNA, the CDR3 is TGTGCCAGCAGCCCCACCTACGAGCAGTACTTC. This gives the protein CASSPTYEQYF. Drawing the rest from reference TRBV7-2 and TRBJ2-7, the complete variable domain is GAGVSQSPSNKVTEKGKDVELRCDPISGHTALYWYRQSLGQGLEFLIYFQGNSAPDKSGLPSDRFSAERTGGSVSTLTIQRTQQEDSAVYLCASSPTYEQYFGPGTRLTVT.

The CDR3 here is CSVTSGGGPDTQYF. The CDR3 DNA reads as TGCAGCGTTACTAGCGGGGGAGGTCCGGATACGCAGTATTTT. The chain carries TRBV29-1 and TRBJ2-3, with 11 bases matching TRBD2. Looked up from germline, CDR1 is SQVTM and CDR2 is ANQGSEA. CDR3 length: 14 residues. Trimming at V came to 5 bases and at J to 6 bases, leaving 7 bases not matched to a gene.